This paragraph reports one TCR beta chain. What it recognizes is unknown. The data were obtained in a study of chemoradiotherapy in HPV16-positive cancers. Study as a whole: A couple of HPV16-positive patients' cells yielded candidate HPV-specific clones and common motifs.

Over chemoradiotherapy, repertoires were sampled more than once. Notes on the study in general: Candidate HPV-specific clones and E7-related TCR motifs grew in tumor during treatment. Only two HPV16-positive patients supplied the functional HPV-specificity definition.

V was pared by 1 base and J by 5 bases, with 5 bases of the junction left unmatched. CDR3 length: 17 amino acids. The germline V gene encodes CDR1 SGHVS and CDR2 FQNEAQ. Sequencing used immunoSEQ multiplex PCR; TCRdb keeps in-frame clones, though not all of them. The data hold approximately 27,000 clones, with 84% observed a single time. The sample in question was blood, obtained from a patient who underwent chemoradiotherapy. The origin of this receptor is a human donor with HPV-associated anogenital cancer. The chain combines TRBV7-8 with TRBJ2-3; 14 bases are a match to TRBD2. CDR3 DNA sequence: TGTGCCAGCAGCTTAGTGACTAGCGGGGGGGCAGGAGATACGCAGTATTTT. This codes for CASSLVTSGGAGDTQYF. The entire variable domain, with the rest obtained from reference TRBV7-8 and TRBJ2-3, is as follows: GAGVSQSPRYKVAKRGQDVALRCDPISGHVSLFWYQQALGQGPEFLTYFQNEAQLDKSGLPSDRFFAERPEGSVSTLKIQRTQQEDSAVYLCASSLVTSGGAGDTQYFGPGTRLTVL.